This TCR beta chain stems from a study of T cells after yellow fever vaccination. TCRdb redid the calling of the 5' RACE reads with MiXCR, one entry per CDR3 protein. The sample consists of over 300,000 distinct CDR3 sequences, roughly 4% of them appearing once. V shed 5 bases, J shed 6 bases, and the junction held 21 bases outside the gene matches. The CDR3 has 19 amino acids. The V gene's germline CDR1 is MGHRA and CDR2 YSYEKL. In its sample, this clonotype was seen a few times. The chain carries TRBV4-1 and TRBJ1-5; TRBD1 matches at 8 bases. The clonotype was recovered from a man in his late teens or twenties who received the YFV17D yellow fever vaccine. The source material was PBMCs, sampled on the day of the yellow fever booster vaccination. The chain's CDR3 is CASSISARVGRGHVQPQHF. CDR3 nucleotide sequence: TGCGCCAGCAGCATTTCCGCTCGGGTTGGCAGGGGGCATGTTCAGCCCCAGCATTTT.